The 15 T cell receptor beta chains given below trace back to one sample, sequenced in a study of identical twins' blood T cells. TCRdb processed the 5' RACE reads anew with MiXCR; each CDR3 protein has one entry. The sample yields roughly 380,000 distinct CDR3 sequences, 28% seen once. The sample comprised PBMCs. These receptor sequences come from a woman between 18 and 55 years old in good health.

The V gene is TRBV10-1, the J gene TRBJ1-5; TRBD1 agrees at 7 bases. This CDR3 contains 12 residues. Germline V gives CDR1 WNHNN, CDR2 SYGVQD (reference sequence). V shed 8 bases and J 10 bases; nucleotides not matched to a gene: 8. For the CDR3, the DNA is TGCGCCAGCGGGACAGCCAAGTTCCCCCAGCATTTT. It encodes CASGTAKFPQHF.

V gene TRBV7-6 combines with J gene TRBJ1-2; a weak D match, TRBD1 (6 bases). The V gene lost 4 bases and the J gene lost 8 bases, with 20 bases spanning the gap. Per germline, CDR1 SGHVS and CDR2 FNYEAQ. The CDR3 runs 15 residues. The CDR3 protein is CASSSITGRPFGYTF. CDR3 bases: TGTGCCAGCAGCTCCATCACAGGGCGCCCGTTCGGCTACACCTTC.

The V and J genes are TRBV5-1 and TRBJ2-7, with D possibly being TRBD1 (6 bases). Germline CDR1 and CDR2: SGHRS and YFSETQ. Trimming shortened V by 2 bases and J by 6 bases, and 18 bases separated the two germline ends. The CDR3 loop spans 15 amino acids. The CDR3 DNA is TGCGCCAGCAGCTTAATCGGGACAACGCCTGGCGAGCAGTACTTC. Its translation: CASSLIGTTPGEQYF.

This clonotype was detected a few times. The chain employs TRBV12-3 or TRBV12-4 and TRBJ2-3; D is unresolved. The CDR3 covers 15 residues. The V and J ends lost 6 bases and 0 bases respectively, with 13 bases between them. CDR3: CASRSVVASTDTQYF. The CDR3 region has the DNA TGTGCCAGCAGGTCCGTGGTGGCCAGCACAGATACGCAGTATTTT.

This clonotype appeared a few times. Here the CDR3 DNA reads TGCGCCAGCAGCCAAAGTCGTACCTCCTACAATGAGCAGTTCTTC. It specifies CASSQSRTSYNEQFF. This chain links TRBV4-3 with TRBJ2-1; no definite D call. CDR3 length: 15 residues. Per the germline V gene, CDR1 is LGHNA and CDR2 is YSLEER. Trimming cost V 2 bases and J 0 bases, with 8 bases left between them.

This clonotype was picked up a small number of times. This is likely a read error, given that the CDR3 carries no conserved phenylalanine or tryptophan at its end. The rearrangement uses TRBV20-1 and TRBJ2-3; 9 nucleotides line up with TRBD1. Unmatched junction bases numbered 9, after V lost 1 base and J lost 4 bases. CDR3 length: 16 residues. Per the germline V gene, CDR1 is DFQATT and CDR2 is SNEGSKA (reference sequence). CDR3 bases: TGCAGTGCTAGAGGTGTGGGACAGGGAGGAGCAGATACGCAGTATTCT. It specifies CSARGVGQGGADTQYS.

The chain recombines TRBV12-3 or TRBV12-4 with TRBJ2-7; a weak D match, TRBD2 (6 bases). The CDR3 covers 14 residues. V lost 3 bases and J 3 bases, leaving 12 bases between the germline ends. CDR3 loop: CASSFTGLHYEQYF. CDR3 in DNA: TGTGCCAGCAGTTTTACGGGACTGCACTACGAGCAGTACTTC.

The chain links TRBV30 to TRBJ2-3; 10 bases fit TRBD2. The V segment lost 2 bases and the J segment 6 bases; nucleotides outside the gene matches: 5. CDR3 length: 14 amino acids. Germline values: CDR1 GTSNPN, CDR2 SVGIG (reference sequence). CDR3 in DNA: TGTGCCTGGAGTCAAAGCGGGAGGGGGGATACGCAGTATTTT. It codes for CAWSQSGRGDTQYF.

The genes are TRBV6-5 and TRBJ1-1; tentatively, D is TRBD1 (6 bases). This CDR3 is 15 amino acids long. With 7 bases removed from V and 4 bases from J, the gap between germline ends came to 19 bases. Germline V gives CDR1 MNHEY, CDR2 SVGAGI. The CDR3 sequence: CASKDATGSGTEAFF. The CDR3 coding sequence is TGTGCCAGCAAGGACGCGACAGGTTCGGGCACTGAAGCTTTCTTT.

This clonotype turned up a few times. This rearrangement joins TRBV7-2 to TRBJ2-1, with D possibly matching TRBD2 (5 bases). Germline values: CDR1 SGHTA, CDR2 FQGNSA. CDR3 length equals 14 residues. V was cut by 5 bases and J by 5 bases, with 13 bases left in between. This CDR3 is CASSLLGLNNEQFF. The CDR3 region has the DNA TGTGCCAGCAGCCTCCTAGGACTCAACAATGAGCAGTTCTTC.

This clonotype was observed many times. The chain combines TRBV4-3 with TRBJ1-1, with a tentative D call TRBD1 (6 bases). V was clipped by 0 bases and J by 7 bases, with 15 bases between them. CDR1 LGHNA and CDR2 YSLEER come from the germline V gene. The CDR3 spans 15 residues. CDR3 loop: CASSQDRGTLFEAFF. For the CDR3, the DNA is TGCGCCAGCAGCCAAGACAGGGGTACCTTGTTTGAAGCTTTCTTT.

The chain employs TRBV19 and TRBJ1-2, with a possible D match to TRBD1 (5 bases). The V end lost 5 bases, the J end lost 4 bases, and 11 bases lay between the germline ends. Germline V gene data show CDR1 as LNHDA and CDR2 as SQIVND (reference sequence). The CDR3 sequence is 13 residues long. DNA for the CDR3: TGTGCCAGTAGTGCCCTGACAGCCTATGGCTACACCTTC. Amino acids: CASSALTAYGYTF. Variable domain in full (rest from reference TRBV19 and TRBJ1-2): DGGITQSPKYLFRKEGQNVTLSCEQNLNHDAMYWYRQDPGQGLRLIYYSQIVNDFQKGDIAEGYSVSREKKESFPLTVTSAQKNPTAFYLCASSALTAYGYTFGSGTRLTVV.

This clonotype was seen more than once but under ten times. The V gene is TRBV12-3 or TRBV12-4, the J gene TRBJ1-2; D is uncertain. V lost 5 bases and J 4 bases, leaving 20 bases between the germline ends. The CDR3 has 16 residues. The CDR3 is CASSRKYLRVRYGYTF. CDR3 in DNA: TGTGCCAGCAGTCGAAAGTACCTCCGGGTGCGCTATGGCTACACCTTC.

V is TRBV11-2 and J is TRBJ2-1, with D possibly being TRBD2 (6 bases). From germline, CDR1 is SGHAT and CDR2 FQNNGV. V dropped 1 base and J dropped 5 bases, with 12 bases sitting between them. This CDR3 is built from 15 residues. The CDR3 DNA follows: TGTGCCAGCAGCTTAGCGGGAGATTTCAACAATGAGCAGTTCTTC. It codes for CASSLAGDFNNEQFF. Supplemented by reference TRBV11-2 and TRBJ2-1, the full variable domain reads EAGVAQSPRYKIIEKRQSVAFWCNPISGHATLYWYQQILGQGPKLLIQFQNNGVVDDSQLPKDRFSAERLKGVDSTLKIQPAKLEDSAVYLCASSLAGDFNNEQFFGPGTRLTVL.

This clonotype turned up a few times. CDR3 DNA: TGTGCCAGCAGCTTAGCCGGCAGTTTCTCCTACGAGCAGTACTTC. It is translated as CASSLAGSFSYEQYF. The chain uses TRBV7-8 and TRBJ2-7; unclear D gene. Germline CDR1 is SGHVS and CDR2 is FQNEAQ. The CDR3 runs 15 residues. V lost 0 bases and J 0 bases, leaving 9 bases between the germline ends.